This T cell receptor beta chain is drawn from a study of cytomegalovirus exposure and HLA in healthy donors. Primers: 60 Vbeta forward and 13 Jbeta reverse. Per the original methods: There were about 80 million unique TCR beta chains by a later count, and about 12 million of them were shared. Only in-frame clones appear in the TCRdb table, and some are missing; sequencing was by immunoSEQ multiplex PCR. V and J calls and clone size follow that table, whereas D and trimming were derived from the DNA. The sample records under 150,000 clones, 60% to 80% being singletons. The trim removed 4 bases at V and 4 bases at J, leaving 6 bases unmatched. The CDR3 spans 15 residues. CDR1 and CDR2 (germline): MGHRA, YSYEKL. About this clone: The antigen is unknown.

Overall study findings and caveats: As a later analysis showed, a missense DCLRE1C variant was linked to trimming of TCR beta V- and J-genes.

What was sequenced was PBMCs. The sequence was collected from a woman in her fifties or sixties in good health and CMV-seronegative. The chain combines TRBV4-1 with TRBJ1-4; 7 nucleotides agree with TRBD1. CDR3 nucleotides: TGCGCCAGCAGCCCCCGGGACAGCGATAATGAAAAACTGTTTTTT. Translating gives CASSPRDSDNEKLFF.